The 3 T cell receptor beta chains listed next were all sequenced from one sample in a study of T cell responses to AZD1222 COVID-19 vaccine. Data came from immunoSEQ multiplex PCR; TCRdb stores just in-frame clones and leaves some out. The sample consists of about 150,000 clones, 85% to 90% of them appearing once. Specimen: peripheral blood, collected on day 0 of MenACWY control vaccination. The receptors were sampled from an adult in good health.

The chain joins TRBV4-1 to TRBJ2-3; D possibly corresponds to TRBD2 (5 bases). Germline V gene data show CDR1 as MGHRA and CDR2 as YSYEKL. Trimming stripped 4 bases from V and 1 base from J, with 9 bases between. The CDR3 sequence is 14 residues long. The CDR3: CASSLSGGTDTQYF. In nucleotides, the CDR3 is TGCGCCAGCAGCCTGAGCGGCGGCACAGATACGCAGTATTTT.

The count of this clone is one. The rearrangement joins TRBV24-1 to TRBJ1-5; D gene uncertain. Trimming cost V 4 bases and J 3 bases, with 9 bases left between them. Per germline, CDR1 KGHDR and CDR2 SFDVKD. CDR3 size: 14 residues. The CDR3 DNA reads TGTGCCACCAGTGAACCGGGCGCCAATCAGCCCCAGCATTTT. It specifies CATSEPGANQPQHF.

The rearrangement links TRBV29-1 to TRBJ1-1, with D hard to call. Germline V gene lookup returns CDR1 SQVTM and CDR2 ANQGSEA. The length of the CDR3 is 13 residues. V was shortened by 6 bases and J by 5 bases, with 16 bases between the two germline ends. The DNA of the CDR3 is TGCAGCGTCGGGAGGGTACAGACGACTGAAGCTTTCTTT. Protein sequence: CSVGRVQTTEAFF.